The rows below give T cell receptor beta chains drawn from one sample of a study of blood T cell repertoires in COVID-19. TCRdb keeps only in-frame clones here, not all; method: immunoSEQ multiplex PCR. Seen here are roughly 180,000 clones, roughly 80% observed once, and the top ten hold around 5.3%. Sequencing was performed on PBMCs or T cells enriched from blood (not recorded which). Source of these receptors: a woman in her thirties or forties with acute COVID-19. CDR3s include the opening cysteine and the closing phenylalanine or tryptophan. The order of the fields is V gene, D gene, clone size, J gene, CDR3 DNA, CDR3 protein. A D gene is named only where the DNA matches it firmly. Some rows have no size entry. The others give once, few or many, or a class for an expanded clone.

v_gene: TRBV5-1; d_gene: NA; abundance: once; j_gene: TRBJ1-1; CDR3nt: TGCGCCAGCAGCTTGTTACGCCTCGGGGGGGACACTGAAGCTTTCTTT; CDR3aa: CASSLLRLGGDTEAFF
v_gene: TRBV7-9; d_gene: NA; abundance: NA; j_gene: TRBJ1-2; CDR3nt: TGTGCCAGTTATGAGGAGGGATACGGTGGCTACACCTTC; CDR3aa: CASYEEGYGGYTF
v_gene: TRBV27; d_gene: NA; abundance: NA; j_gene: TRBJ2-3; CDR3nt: TGTGCCAGCAGGGCCTCTAGCAACACAGATACGCAGTATTTT; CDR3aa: CASRASSNTDTQYF
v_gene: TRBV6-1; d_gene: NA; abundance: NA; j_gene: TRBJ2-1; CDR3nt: TGTGCCAGCAGTGCGGGGCGCGGGACCTCCTACAATGAGCAGTTCTTC; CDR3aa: CASSAGRGTSYNEQFF
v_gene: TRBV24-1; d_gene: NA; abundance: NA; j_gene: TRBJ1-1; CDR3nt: TGTGCCACCAGTGACTGGGCGGGGGCTGGGGGCACTGAAGCTTTCTTT; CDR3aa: CATSDWAGAGGTEAFF
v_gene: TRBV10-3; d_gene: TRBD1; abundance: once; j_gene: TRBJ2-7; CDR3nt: TGTGCCATCAGTGAACCAGGGACAGGGCGTTCCTACGAGCAGTACTTC; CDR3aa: CAISEPGTGRSYEQYF
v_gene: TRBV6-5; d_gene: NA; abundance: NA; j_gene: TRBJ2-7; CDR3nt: TGTGCCAGCACCACAGGCCCCGGCTCCGAGCAGTACTTC; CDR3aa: CASTTGPGSEQYF
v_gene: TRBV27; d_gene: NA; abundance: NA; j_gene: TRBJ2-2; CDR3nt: TGTGCCAGCACCGAGGACAGCCTAAGATACGGGGAGCTGTTTTTT; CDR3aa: CASTEDSLRYGELFF
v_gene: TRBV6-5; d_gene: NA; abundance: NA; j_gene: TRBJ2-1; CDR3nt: TGTGCCAGCAGAGTAGACAGAGCCTACAATGAGCAGTTCTTC; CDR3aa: CASRVDRAYNEQFF
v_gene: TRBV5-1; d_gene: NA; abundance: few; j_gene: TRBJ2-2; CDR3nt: TGCGCCAGCAGCTTCGGACTCCCGAACACCGGGGAGCTGTTTTTT; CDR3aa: CASSFGLPNTGELFF
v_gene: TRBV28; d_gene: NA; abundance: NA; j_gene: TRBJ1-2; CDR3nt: TGTGCCAGCAGCCCTCGGCCAGGGCCACCCTCTGGCTACACCTTC; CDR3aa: CASSPRPGPPSGYTF
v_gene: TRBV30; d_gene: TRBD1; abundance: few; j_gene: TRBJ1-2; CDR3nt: TGTGCCTGGGAAGACCGACTACAGGGGGCGCTTTATGGCTACACCTTC; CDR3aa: CAWEDRLQGALYGYTF
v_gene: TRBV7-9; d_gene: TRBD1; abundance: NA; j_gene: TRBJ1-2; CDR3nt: TGTGCCAGCAACCTAGTCCGGGACAGGGGAGCTGGCTACACCTTC; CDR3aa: CASNLVRDRGAGYTF
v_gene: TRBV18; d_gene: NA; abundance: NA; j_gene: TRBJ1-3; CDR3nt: TGTGCCAGCTCACCACCAATGACACCGGGAAACACCATATATTTT; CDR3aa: CASSPPMTPGNTIYF
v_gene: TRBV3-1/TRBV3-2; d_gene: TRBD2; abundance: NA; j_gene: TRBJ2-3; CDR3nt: TGTGCCAGCAGCCATAGCGGGAGCACAGATACGCAGTATTTT; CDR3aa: CASSHSGSTDTQYF
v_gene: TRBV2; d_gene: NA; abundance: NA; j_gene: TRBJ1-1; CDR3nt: TGTGCCAGCAGCAAACAGGGTGAGGCTGAAGCTTTCTTT; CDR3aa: CASSKQGEAEAFF
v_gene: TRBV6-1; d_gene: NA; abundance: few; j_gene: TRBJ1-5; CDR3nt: TGTGCCAGCAGTGAAGGTCAGGGGAGCAATCAGCCCCAGCATTTT; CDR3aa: CASSEGQGSNQPQHF
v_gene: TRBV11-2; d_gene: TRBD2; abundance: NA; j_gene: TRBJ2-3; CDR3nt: TGTGCCAGCAGCTTAGATGGGCTAGCGGGGGCCACAGATACGCAGTATTTT; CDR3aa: CASSLDGLAGATDTQYF
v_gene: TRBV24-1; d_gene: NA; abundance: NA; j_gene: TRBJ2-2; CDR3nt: TGTGCCACCAGTAGGGGACAGAACACCGGGGAGCTGTTTTTT; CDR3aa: CATSRGQNTGELFF
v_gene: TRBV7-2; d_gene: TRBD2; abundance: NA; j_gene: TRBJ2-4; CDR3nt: TGTGCCAGCAGCTTAGTATTCGGGGGGAGGGACATTCAGTACTTC; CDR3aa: CASSLVFGGRDIQYF
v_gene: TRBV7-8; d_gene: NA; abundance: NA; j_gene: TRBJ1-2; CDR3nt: TGTGCCAGCAGCTTAGAGTACAGAAACTATGGCTACACCTTC; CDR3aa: CASSLEYRNYGYTF
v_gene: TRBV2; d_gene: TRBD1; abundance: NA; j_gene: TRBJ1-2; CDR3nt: TGTGCCAGCAGTGATGGGGCAGGGGGCCACTATGGCTACACCTTC; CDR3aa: CASSDGAGGHYGYTF
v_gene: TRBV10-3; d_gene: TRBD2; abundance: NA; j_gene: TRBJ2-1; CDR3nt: TGTGCCGCCAGGCGGACTAGCGGGAGTTCGGTTGATAATGAGCAGTTCTTC; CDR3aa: CAARRTSGSSVDNEQFF
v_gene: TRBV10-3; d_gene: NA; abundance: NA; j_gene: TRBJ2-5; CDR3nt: TGTGCCATCAGTACAGCTGGGGAGACCCAGTACTTC; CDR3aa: CAISTAGETQYF
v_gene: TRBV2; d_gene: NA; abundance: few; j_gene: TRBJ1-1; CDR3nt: TGTGCCAGCCTCCGGGAGAACACTGAAGCTTTCTTT; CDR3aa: CASLRENTEAFF
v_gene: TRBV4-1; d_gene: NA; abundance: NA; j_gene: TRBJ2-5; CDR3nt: TGCGCCAGCAGCCAAGGCGAGGCCCCCGGCCAGACCCAGTACTTC; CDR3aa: CASSQGEAPGQTQYF
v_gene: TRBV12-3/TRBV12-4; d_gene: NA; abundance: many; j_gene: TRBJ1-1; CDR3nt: TGTGCCAGCAGTTTGTTTGGTAGCACTGAAGCTTTCTTT; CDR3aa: CASSLFGSTEAFF
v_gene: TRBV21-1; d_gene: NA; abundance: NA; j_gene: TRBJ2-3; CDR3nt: TGTGCCAGCAGCAAAAGTGGTGGTATGCTCTACACAGATACGCAGTATTTT; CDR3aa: CASSKSGGMLYTDTQYF
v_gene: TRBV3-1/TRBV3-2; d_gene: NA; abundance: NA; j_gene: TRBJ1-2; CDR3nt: TGTGCCAGCAGCCCCGGGGTCCTGAATGGCTACACCTTC; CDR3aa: CASSPGVLNGYTF
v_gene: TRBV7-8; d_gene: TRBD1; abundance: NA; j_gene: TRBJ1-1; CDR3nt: TGTGCCAGCAGCTTAGCGCTACAGGGGATCACTGAAGCTTTCTTT; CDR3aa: CASSLALQGITEAFF